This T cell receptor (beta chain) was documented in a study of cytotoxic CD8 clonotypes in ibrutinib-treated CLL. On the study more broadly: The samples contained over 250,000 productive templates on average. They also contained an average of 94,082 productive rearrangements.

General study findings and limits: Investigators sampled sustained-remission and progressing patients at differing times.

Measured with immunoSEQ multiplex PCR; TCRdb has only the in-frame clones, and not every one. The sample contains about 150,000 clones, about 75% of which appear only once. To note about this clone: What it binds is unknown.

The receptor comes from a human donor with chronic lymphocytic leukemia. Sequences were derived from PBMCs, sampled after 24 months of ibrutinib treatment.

Here the CDR3 DNA reads TGTGCCAGCAGTTACTCGAGCAGGGCGCTCTATGGCTACACCTTC. As protein: CASSYSSRALYGYTF. The chain uses TRBV6-6 and TRBJ1-2; a weak D match, TRBD1 (5 bases). The V and J ends lost 0 bases and 4 bases respectively, with 12 bases between them. CDR1 and CDR2 from the germline V gene are MNHNY and SVGAGI (reference sequence). The CDR3 has 15 amino acids.